This TCR beta chain is from a study of T cell responses to AZD1222 COVID-19 vaccine. Here immunoSEQ multiplex PCR was the method, and the copy in TCRdb shows in-frame clones only, minus some. This sample has 150,000 or so clones; 80% to 95% occur once, and the top ten carry about 5%. From germline, CDR1 is SGHRS and CDR2 YFSETQ. The V segment lost 4 bases and the J segment 7 bases; nucleotides outside the gene matches: 10. This CDR3 has 15 amino acids. The sequenced sample was peripheral blood, obtained on day 0 of AZD1222 vaccination. The chain links TRBV5-1 to TRBJ1-5; 8 positions agree with TRBD1. This TCR came from an adult in good health. DNA of the CDR3: TGCGCCAGCAGCCCTGGAGAGACAGGGGCCCAGCCCCAGCATTTT. Translated: CASSPGETGAQPQHF.